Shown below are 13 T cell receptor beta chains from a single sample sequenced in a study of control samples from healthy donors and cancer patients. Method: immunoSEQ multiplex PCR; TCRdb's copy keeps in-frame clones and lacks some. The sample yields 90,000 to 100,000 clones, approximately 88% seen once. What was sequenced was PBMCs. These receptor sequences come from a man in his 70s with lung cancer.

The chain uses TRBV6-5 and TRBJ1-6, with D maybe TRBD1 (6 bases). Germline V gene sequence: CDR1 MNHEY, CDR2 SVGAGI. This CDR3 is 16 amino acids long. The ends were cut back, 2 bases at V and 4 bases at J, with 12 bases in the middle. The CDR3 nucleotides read TGTGCCAGCAGTTACATGCGACAGGCTTATAATTCACCCCTCCACTTT. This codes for CASSYMRQAYNSPLHF.

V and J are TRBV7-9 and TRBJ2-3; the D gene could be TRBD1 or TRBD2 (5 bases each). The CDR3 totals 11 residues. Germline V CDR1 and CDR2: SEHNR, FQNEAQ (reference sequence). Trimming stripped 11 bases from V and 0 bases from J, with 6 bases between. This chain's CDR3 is CAGDSTDTQYF. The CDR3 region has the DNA TGTGCCGGGGACAGCACAGATACGCAGTATTTT.

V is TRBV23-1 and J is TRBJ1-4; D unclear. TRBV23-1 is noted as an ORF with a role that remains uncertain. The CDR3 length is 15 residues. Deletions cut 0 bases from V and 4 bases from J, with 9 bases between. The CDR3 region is CASSQSRTDNEKLFF. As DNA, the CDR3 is TGCGCCAGCAGTCAATCCCGGACGGATAATGAAAAACTGTTTTTT.

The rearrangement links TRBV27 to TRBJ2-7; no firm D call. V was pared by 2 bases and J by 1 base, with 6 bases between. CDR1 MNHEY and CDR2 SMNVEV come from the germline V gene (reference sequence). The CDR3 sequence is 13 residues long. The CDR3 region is CASSLGWSYEQYF. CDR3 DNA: TGTGCCAGCAGTTTAGGGTGGTCCTACGAGCAGTACTTC.

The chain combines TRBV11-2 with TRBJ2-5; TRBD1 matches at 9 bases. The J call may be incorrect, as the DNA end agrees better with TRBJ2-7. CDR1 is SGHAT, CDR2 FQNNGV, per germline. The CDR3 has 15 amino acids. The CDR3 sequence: CASSLGGQGFYEQYF. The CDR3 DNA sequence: TGTGCCAGCAGCTTAGGTGGACAGGGGTTCTACGAGCAGTACTTC.

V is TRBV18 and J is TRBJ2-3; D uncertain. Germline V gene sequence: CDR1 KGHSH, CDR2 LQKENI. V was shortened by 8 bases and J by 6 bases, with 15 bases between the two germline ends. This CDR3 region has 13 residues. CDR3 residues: CASQSQGEDTQYF. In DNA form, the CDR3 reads TGTGCCAGCCAGTCACAAGGTGAGGATACGCAGTATTTT.

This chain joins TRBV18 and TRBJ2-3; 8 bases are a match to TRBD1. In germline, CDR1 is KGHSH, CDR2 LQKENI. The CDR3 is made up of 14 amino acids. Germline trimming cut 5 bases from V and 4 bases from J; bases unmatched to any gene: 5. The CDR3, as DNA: TGTGCCAGCTCATTCCAGGGGGCGGCAGATACGCAGTATTTT. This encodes CASSFQGAADTQYF.

The CDR3 DNA is TGTGCCAGCAGCTTAAGCGGGGGCTGGGAGACCCAGTACTTC. Protein: CASSLSGGWETQYF. V is TRBV7-3 and J is TRBJ2-5; D might be TRBD2 (7 bases). CDR3 length: 14 amino acids. The V end lost 1 base, the J end lost 5 bases, and 11 bases lay between the germline ends. The germline gives CDR1 SGHTA, CDR2 FQGTGA.

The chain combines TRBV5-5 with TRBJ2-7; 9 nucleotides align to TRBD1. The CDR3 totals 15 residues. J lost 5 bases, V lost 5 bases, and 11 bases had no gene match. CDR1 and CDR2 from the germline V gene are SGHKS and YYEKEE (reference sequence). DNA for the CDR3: TGTGCCAGCAGGTTCTCCGGGACAGGGACCCACGAGCAGTACTTC. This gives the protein CASRFSGTGTHEQYF.

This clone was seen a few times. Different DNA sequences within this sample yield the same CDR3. CDR3 in amino acids: CASSYRAGETQYF. The CDR3, as DNA: TGTGCCAGCAGTTACAGGGCAGGGGAGACCCAGTACTTC. V gene TRBV6-2 or TRBV6-3 combines with J gene TRBJ2-5, with D maybe TRBD1 (5 bases). This CDR3 has 13 amino acids. V lost 2 bases to trimming and J lost 5 bases, with 9 bases between them. Germline values: CDR1 MNHEY, CDR2 SVGEGT.

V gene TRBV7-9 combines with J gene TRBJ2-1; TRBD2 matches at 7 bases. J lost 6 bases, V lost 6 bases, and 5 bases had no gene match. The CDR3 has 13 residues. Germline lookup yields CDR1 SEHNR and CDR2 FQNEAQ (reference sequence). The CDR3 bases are TGTGCCAGCAGTCTCACGGGGGGCAATGAGCAGTTCTTC. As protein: CASSLTGGNEQFF.

CDR3 sequence: CASSQESGQSLGEQYF. As DNA, the CDR3 is TGTGCCAGCAGCCAAGAGTCGGGACAGTCTCTCGGCGAGCAGTACTTC. This rearrangement joins TRBV3-1 (or the pseudogene TRBV3-2) to TRBJ2-7; 7 bases agree with TRBD1. Germline CDR1 and CDR2: LGHDT and YNNKEL (reference sequence). CDR3 size: 16 residues. V lost 0 bases and J lost 6; bases outside the gene matches: 11.

In DNA, the CDR3 is TGTGCCAGCAGTGCAGGGGGCGAAGCTGAAGCTTTCTTT. This codes for CASSAGGEAEAFF. The chain employs TRBV25-1 and TRBJ1-1; 8 positions match TRBD1. The CDR3 runs 13 residues. Germline V gives CDR1 MGHDK, CDR2 SYGVNS. Germline trimming cut 4 bases from V and 6 bases from J; bases unmatched to any gene: 4.